Shown below are 24 T cell receptor beta chains from a single sample sequenced in a study of cytotoxic CD8 clonotypes in ibrutinib-treated CLL. This table comes from immunoSEQ multiplex PCR, and its TCRdb copy is limited to in-frame clones, with some not included. The sample contains around 140,000 clones, roughly 80% of which appear only once. Specimen: PBMCs, collected after 12 months of ibrutinib treatment. Receptor source: a human donor with chronic lymphocytic leukemia.

The chain combines TRBV28 with TRBJ2-1; D might be TRBD2 (5 bases). Germline V gene sequence: CDR1 MDHEN, CDR2 SYDVKM. Between the trimmed V and J ends, which lost 6 bases and 0 bases, there was a span of 21 bases. The CDR3 runs to 18 residues. CDR3: CASSLGRGAPSSYNEQFF. CDR3 nucleotide sequence: TGTGCCAGCAGCCTAGGCCGGGGAGCGCCGAGCTCCTACAATGAGCAGTTCTTC.

This clone came up a few times. The rearrangement uses TRBV10-3 and TRBJ1-3; no reliable D call. Germline CDR1 reads ENHRY; CDR2 reads SYGVKD. With 7 bases removed from V and 0 bases from J, the gap between germline ends came to 10 bases. CDR3 length: 14 residues. The chain's CDR3 is CAITWEGSGNTIYF. DNA for the CDR3: TGTGCCATCACATGGGAGGGCTCTGGAAACACCATATATTTT.

This clone has only one observation. The CDR3 loop reads CASSVGQIHEQYF. The CDR3 nucleotides read TGTGCCAGCAGTGTGGGACAGATTCACGAGCAGTACTTC. The chain couples TRBV6-1 to TRBJ2-7; 7 bases fit TRBD1. The CDR3 has 13 residues. The V segment lost 4 bases and the J segment 5 bases; nucleotides outside the gene matches: 5. From germline, CDR1 is MNHNS and CDR2 SASEGT.

This chain's CDR3 is CASSRIEGPDSNQPQHF. The CDR3 DNA is TGTGCCAGCAGCCGAATAGAGGGGCCGGATAGCAATCAGCCCCAGCATTTT. V and J are TRBV28 and TRBJ1-5, with D perhaps TRBD1 (5 bases). The ends were cut back, 6 bases at V and 0 bases at J, with 18 bases in the middle. The germline V gene encodes CDR1 MDHEN and CDR2 SYDVKM. The CDR3 loop spans 17 amino acids.

The V and J genes are TRBV11-2 and TRBJ2-7, with D possibly called TRBD1 or TRBD2 (5 bases each). CDR3 length: 15 residues. V was cut by 10 bases and J by 3 bases, with 22 bases left in between. CDR1 SGHAT and CDR2 FQNNGV come from the germline V gene. The DNA for the CDR3 is TGTGCCACATCGCCGGGACCCGTGGTTGGCTACGAGCAGTACTTC. It is translated as CATSPGPVVGYEQYF.

The chain recombines TRBV29-1 with TRBJ2-7, with 7 positions matching TRBD2. Trimming removed 2 bases from V and 3 bases from J; junction bases left unmatched: 4. Germline CDR1 is SQVTM and CDR2 is ANQGSEA. The CDR3 consists of 13 residues. The CDR3 reads CSVEPGEGYEQYF. For the CDR3, the DNA is TGCAGCGTTGAACCCGGGGAGGGCTACGAGCAGTACTTC.

The gene calls are TRBV10-3 and TRBJ2-1; D ambiguous. The V and J ends lost 0 bases and 4 bases respectively, with 10 bases between them. In germline, CDR1 is ENHRY, CDR2 SYGVKD. This CDR3 is 15 amino acids long. The CDR3 DNA reads TGTGCCATCAGTGAGTCGTCCTTAAGTTACAATGAGCAGTTCTTC. It codes for CAISESSLSYNEQFF.

This chain connects TRBV2 to TRBJ2-7; no firm D call. Trimming cost V 2 bases and J 4 bases, with 9 bases left between them. The CDR3 totals 13 residues. CDR1 SNHLY and CDR2 FYNNEI come from the germline V gene. The CDR3 DNA follows: TGTGCCAGCAGTGAACCTAGTCTATACGAGCAGTACTTC. Its protein product is CASSEPSLYEQYF.

The J gene is TRBJ1-2, the V gene TRBV6-1; D may be TRBD1 (5 bases). V dropped 2 bases and J dropped 5 bases, with 9 bases sitting between them. CDR1 is MNHNS and CDR2 is SASEGT in the germline V gene. This CDR3 spans 13 amino acids. In DNA form, the CDR3 reads TGTGCCAGCAGTGAATGGGGACCGTATGGCTACACCTTC. Residues: CASSEWGPYGYTF.

This clone was recorded once. The chain carries TRBV4-3 and TRBJ1-5; D call uncertain. The V end was cut by 1 base, the J end by 0 bases, with 7 bases between. Germline CDR1 and CDR2: LGHNA and YSLEER. The CDR3 runs to 15 residues. CDR3: CASSQVRGSNQPQHF. The CDR3 DNA follows: TGCGCCAGCAGCCAAGTGAGAGGTAGCAATCAGCCCCAGCATTTT.

This clone has more than one count but fewer than ten. The J gene is TRBJ2-3, the V gene TRBV5-5, with TRBD2 matching 11 bases. From germline, CDR1 is SGHKS and CDR2 YYEKEE (reference sequence). The CDR3 totals 20 residues. With 0 bases clipped from V and 2 bases from J, the junction kept 14 bases outside the gene matches. The CDR3 sequence is CASSLAAVIVLAGDTDTQYF. The CDR3 region has the DNA TGTGCCAGCAGCTTGGCGGCAGTCATCGTACTAGCGGGGGACACAGATACGCAGTATTTT.

The chain carries TRBV7-3 and TRBJ2-3, with D perhaps matching TRBD2 (6 bases). The germline CDR1 and CDR2 sequences are SGHTA and FQGTGA. The CDR3 is 15 amino acids. Trimming shortened V by 5 bases and J by 0 bases, and 12 bases separated the two germline ends. CDR3 residues: CASSQSSESTDTQYF. In nucleotides, the CDR3 is TGTGCCAGCAGCCAATCTAGCGAGAGCACAGATACGCAGTATTTT.

The chain has TRBV6-6 and TRBJ2-2; D remains unclear. Per the germline V gene, CDR1 is MNHNY and CDR2 is SVGAGI (reference sequence). The CDR3 runs to 13 residues. V was shortened by 2 bases and J by 5 bases, with 6 bases between the two germline ends. In nucleotides, the CDR3 is TGTGCCAGCAGTTACCCTAGTACCGGGGAGCTGTTTTTT. It is translated as CASSYPSTGELFF.

The chain recombines TRBV7-9 with TRBJ1-1; D remains unclear. Trimming pared 0 bases from V and 7 bases from J, leaving 9 bases between. This CDR3 region has 13 residues. Germline-derived CDR1 and CDR2 are SEHNR and FQNEAQ (reference sequence). The CDR3: CASSLALQNEAFF. The CDR3 DNA follows: TGTGCCAGCAGCTTAGCGCTACAGAATGAAGCTTTCTTT.

The CDR3 spells CASSKYIDNYGYTF. CDR3 DNA: TGTGCCAGCAGCAAATATATAGATAACTATGGCTACACCTTC. The chain is built from TRBV6-5 and TRBJ1-2; D not resolved. Trimming stripped 6 bases from V and 1 base from J, with 12 bases between. This CDR3 is 14 amino acids long. The germline CDR1 and CDR2 sequences are MNHEY and SVGAGI.

The V gene is TRBV28, the J gene TRBJ1-2; 8 bases are shared with TRBD1. V trimming: 8 bases; J trimming: 2 bases; junction bases outside the gene matches: 4. Germline V gene data show CDR1 as MDHEN and CDR2 as SYDVKM. The CDR3 is 13 amino acids. CDR3 DNA: TGTGCCAGCGACAGGGGTCAGAACTATGGCTACACCTTC. This translates into CASDRGQNYGYTF.

The rearrangement uses TRBV7-3 and TRBJ1-1, with unresolved D. CDR1 is SGHTA and CDR2 is FQGTGA in the germline V gene. The CDR3 extends over 13 amino acids. The germline V and J ends were trimmed by 5 bases and 1 base, with 8 bases remaining between them. The CDR3 sequence: CASSLEKNTEAFF. The DNA for the CDR3 is TGTGCCAGCAGCCTCGAAAAGAACACTGAAGCTTTCTTT.

The CDR3 coding sequence is TGTGCCAGCTTATCTATACGGGGGGCCTACAATGAGCAGTTCTTC. It is translated as CASLSIRGAYNEQFF. The genes are TRBV18 and TRBJ2-1; 7 positions match TRBD2. The CDR3 covers 15 residues. Germline V lookup: CDR1 KGHSH, CDR2 LQKENI. The trim removed 7 bases at V and 2 bases at J, leaving 8 bases unmatched.

The chain links TRBV11-2 to TRBJ2-7; TRBD1 aligns across 9 bases. The CDR3 runs 16 residues. Trimming took 6 bases from V and 3 from J; bases not matched to a gene: 12. Per the germline V gene, CDR1 is SGHAT and CDR2 is FQNNGV. CDR3: CASREGSGTGSYEQYF. The DNA for the CDR3 is TGTGCCAGCAGGGAAGGATCCGGGACAGGGAGCTACGAGCAGTACTTC.

This chain links TRBV11-3 with TRBJ1-4, with 7 bases that match TRBD1. In germline, CDR1 is SGHNT, CDR2 YENEEA. V was pared by 5 bases and J by 12 bases, with 12 bases of the junction left unmatched. This CDR3 contains 14 residues. The CDR3 here is CASSTYSQGEQLFF. CDR3 nucleotides: TGTGCCAGCAGCACCTACTCTCAGGGGGAACAACTGTTTTTT.

The count of this clone is one. This chain links TRBV7-2 with TRBJ2-3, with D perhaps being TRBD1 or TRBD2 (5 bases each). The CDR3 covers 14 residues. V lost 1 base and J lost 5, with 10 bases in between. CDR1 and CDR2 (germline): SGHTA, FQGNSA. CDR3 in amino acids: CASSLVGPIDTQYF. Here the CDR3 DNA reads TGTGCCAGCAGCTTAGTGGGACCAATAGATACGCAGTATTTT.

This clone appeared a single time. V gene TRBV19 combines with J gene TRBJ2-7, with 10 bases matching TRBD2. This CDR3 comprises 16 residues. Germline trimming cut 1 base from V and 4 bases from J; bases unmatched to any gene: 7. CDR1 is LNHDA and CDR2 is SQIVND in the germline V gene (reference sequence). CDR3 bases: TGTGCCAGTAGTATAGCTAGCGGGAGAGGCGGTTACGAGCAGTACTTC. Its protein product is CASSIASGRGGYEQYF.

The CDR3 protein is CASSLGSSGVAQETQYF. CDR3 nucleotide sequence: TGCGCCAGCAGCTTGGGCTCCAGCGGGGTAGCCCAAGAGACCCAGTACTTC. The chain employs TRBV5-1 and TRBJ2-5; 7 positions match TRBD2. There are 17 residues in the CDR3. The V segment lost 0 bases and the J segment 1 base; nucleotides outside the gene matches: 9. In germline, CDR1 is SGHRS, CDR2 YFSETQ. Combining the CDR3 with reference TRBV5-1 and TRBJ2-5 gives the whole variable domain KAGVTQTPRYLIKTRGQQVTLSCSPISGHRSVSWYQQTPGQGLQFLFEYFSETQRNKGNFPGRFSGRQFSNSRSEMNVSTLELGDSALYLCASSLGSSGVAQETQYFGPGTRLLVL.

The V and J genes are TRBV30 and TRBJ1-3; no reliable D call. Between the trimmed V and J ends, which lost 1 base and 2 bases, there was a span of 6 bases. The germline CDR1 and CDR2 sequences are GTSNPN and SVGIG (reference sequence). The CDR3 runs 13 residues. The CDR3 is CAWSGAAGNTIYF. Written as DNA, the CDR3 is TGTGCCTGGAGTGGCGCCGCTGGAAACACCATATATTTT.